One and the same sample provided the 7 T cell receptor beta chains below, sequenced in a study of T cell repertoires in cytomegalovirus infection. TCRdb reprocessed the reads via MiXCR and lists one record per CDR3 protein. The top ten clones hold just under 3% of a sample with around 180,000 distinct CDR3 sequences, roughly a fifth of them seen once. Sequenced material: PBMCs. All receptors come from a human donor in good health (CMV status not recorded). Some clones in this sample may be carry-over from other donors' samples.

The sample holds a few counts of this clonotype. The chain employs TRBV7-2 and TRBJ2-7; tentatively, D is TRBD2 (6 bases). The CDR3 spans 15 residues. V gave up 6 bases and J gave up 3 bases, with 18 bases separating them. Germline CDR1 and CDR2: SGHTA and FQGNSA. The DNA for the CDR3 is TGTGCCAGCAGTAAAGGGAATAGCGGATACTACGAGCAGTACTTC. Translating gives CASSKGNSGYYEQYF.

In DNA, the CDR3 is TGTGCCAGCAGCCAGTATCGAAATCAGGCGGTATCCCGGACGGACGTG. Translating gives CASSQYRNQAVSRTDV. This rearrangement joins TRBV28 to TRBJ2-7; unclear D gene. CDR1 and CDR2 (germline): MDHEN, SYDVKM. CDR3 length equals 16 residues.

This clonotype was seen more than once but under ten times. The CDR3: CASSLGTRAFF. CDR3 sequence (DNA): TGTGCCAGCAGTTTAGGGACAAGAGCTTTCTTT. The rearrangement uses TRBV12-3 or TRBV12-4 and TRBJ1-1, with D tentatively TRBD1 (5 bases). Trimming took 1 base from V and 10 from J, leaving 7 bases between them. The CDR3 loop spans 11 amino acids.

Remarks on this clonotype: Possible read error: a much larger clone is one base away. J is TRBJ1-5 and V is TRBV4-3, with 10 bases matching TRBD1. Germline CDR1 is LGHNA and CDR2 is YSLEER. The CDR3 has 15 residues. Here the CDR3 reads CASSQSGQGVQPHHF. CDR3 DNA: TGCGCCAGCAGCCAATCAGGACAGGGGGTGCAGCCCCATCATTTT.

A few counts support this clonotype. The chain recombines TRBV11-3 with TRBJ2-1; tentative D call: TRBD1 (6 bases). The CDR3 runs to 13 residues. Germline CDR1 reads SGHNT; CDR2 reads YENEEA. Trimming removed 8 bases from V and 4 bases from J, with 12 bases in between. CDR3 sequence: CASAQGPYNEQFF. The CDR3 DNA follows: TGTGCCAGCGCTCAGGGGCCATACAATGAGCAGTTCTTC.

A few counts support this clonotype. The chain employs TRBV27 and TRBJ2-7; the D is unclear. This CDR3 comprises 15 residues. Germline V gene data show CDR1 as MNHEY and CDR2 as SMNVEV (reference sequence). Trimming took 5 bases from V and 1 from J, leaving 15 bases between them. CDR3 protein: CASSQTAPASYEQYF. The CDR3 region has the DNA TGTGCCAGCAGTCAAACAGCCCCCGCTTCCTACGAGCAGTACTTC.

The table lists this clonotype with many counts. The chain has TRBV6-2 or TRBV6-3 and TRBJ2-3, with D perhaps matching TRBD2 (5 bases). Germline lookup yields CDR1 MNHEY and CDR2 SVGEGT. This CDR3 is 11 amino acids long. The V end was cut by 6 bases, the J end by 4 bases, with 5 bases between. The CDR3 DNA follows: TGTGCCAGCAGCGGGGCAGATACGCAGTATTTT. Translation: CASSGADTQYF.